The rows below give T cell receptor beta chains drawn from one sample of a study of T cells in Graves' hyperthyroidism and ophthalmopathy. TCRdb reprocessed the multiplex PCR reads with MiXCR, giving one entry per CDR3 protein. The sample contains a few hundred thousand distinct CDR3 sequences, about 15% of which appear only once. Material for sequencing was blood. The receptors were sampled from a woman in her twenties or thirties with Graves' hyperthyroidism. Each CDR3 is given with its conserved first and last residue. Fields, in order: J gene, V gene, D gene, clone size, CDR3 DNA, CDR3 protein. D genes are given only for firm matches. Clone size is stated in some rows and not others, as once, few, many or a class when expanded.

J gene: TRBJ2-1
V gene: TRBV5-1
D gene: TRBD2
clone size: -
CDR3 DNA: TGCGCCAGCAGCAAGTCTAGCGGAAGCATCTCCTACAATGAGCAGTTCTTC
CDR3 protein: CASSKSSGSISYNEQFF

J gene: TRBJ2-1
V gene: TRBV7-9
D gene: TRBD2
clone size: -
CDR3 DNA: TGTGCCAGCAGCCCCCCATCTCCGGGACTAGCGGGAAACTACAATGAGCAGTTCTTC
CDR3 protein: CASSPPSPGLAGNYNEQFF

J gene: TRBJ2-7
V gene: TRBV20-1
D gene: -
clone size: many
CDR3 DNA: TGCAGTGCTAGAGACTACAGGACTACCTACGAGCAGTACTTC
CDR3 protein: CSARDYRTTYEQYF

J gene: TRBJ2-1
V gene: TRBV19
D gene: -
clone size: -
CDR3 DNA: TGTGCCAGTAGTTTCGAGCGGGCTCACTCCTACAATGAGCAGTTCTTC
CDR3 protein: CASSFERAHSYNEQFF

J gene: TRBJ2-3
V gene: TRBV20-1
D gene: -
clone size: -
CDR3 DNA: TGCAGTACTGGAACCCAGGATACGCAGTATTTT
CDR3 protein: CSTGTQDTQYF

J gene: TRBJ1-1
V gene: TRBV12-3/TRBV12-4
D gene: TRBD1
clone size: many
CDR3 DNA: TGTGCCAGCACCCCGGGACAGGGGTTATACACTGAAGCTTTCTTT
CDR3 protein: CASTPGQGLYTEAFF

J gene: TRBJ2-1
V gene: TRBV12-5
D gene: TRBD1
clone size: many
CDR3 DNA: TGTGCTAGTGGTTTAGACGGACAGGCCTACAATGAGCAGTTCTTC
CDR3 protein: CASGLDGQAYNEQFF

J gene: TRBJ2-6
V gene: TRBV20-1
D gene: TRBD2
clone size: -
CDR3 DNA: TGCAGTGCTGCCCCGGGACTAGCGGACCTCTCTGGGGCCAACGTCCTGACTTTC
CDR3 protein: CSAAPGLADLSGANVLTF

J gene: TRBJ1-5
V gene: TRBV27
D gene: -
clone size: many
CDR3 DNA: TGTGCCAGCAGTTTCGAAGGTGTCCATCAGCCCCAGCATTTT
CDR3 protein: CASSFEGVHQPQHF

J gene: TRBJ2-7
V gene: TRBV28
D gene: -
clone size: many
CDR3 DNA: TGTGCCAGCAGTTTTGGCAGAACCGGCTACGAGCAGTACTTC
CDR3 protein: CASSFGRTGYEQYF

J gene: TRBJ2-7
V gene: TRBV11-2
D gene: -
clone size: many
CDR3 DNA: TGTGCCAGCAGCTTGTACGGGGGAACCGTATCCTACGAGCAGTACTTC
CDR3 protein: CASSLYGGTVSYEQYF

J gene: TRBJ2-5
V gene: TRBV20-1
D gene: -
clone size: many
CDR3 DNA: TGCAGTGCTCAAGAACTAGCTGAGACCCAGTACTTC
CDR3 protein: CSAQELAETQYF

J gene: TRBJ1-1
V gene: TRBV15
D gene: TRBD1
clone size: many
CDR3 DNA: TGTGCCACCAGCAGGCGTGGGACAGAGGACACTGAAGCTTTCTTT
CDR3 protein: CATSRRGTEDTEAFF

J gene: TRBJ2-1
V gene: TRBV20-1
D gene: -
clone size: few
CDR3 DNA: TGCAGTGCTAGAGGAGAGCCTCTGTTCTTC
CDR3 protein: CSARGEPLFF

J gene: TRBJ2-7
V gene: TRBV9
D gene: TRBD2
clone size: -
CDR3 DNA: TGTGCCAGCAGCGGGTCGACTCGGGCGGGGGTTGAAGAGCAGTACTTC
CDR3 protein: CASSGSTRAGVEEQYF

J gene: TRBJ2-1
V gene: TRBV12-3/TRBV12-4
D gene: TRBD1
clone size: few
CDR3 DNA: TGTGCCAGCAGTAGACAGGGGGCTGGGGACTTGTGGGGAGAAGGAGGGTTCTTC
CDR3 protein: CASSRQGAGDLWGEGGFF

J gene: TRBJ1-4
V gene: TRBV5-1
D gene: TRBD1
clone size: -
CDR3 DNA: TGCGCCAGCAGCTTTATCCCGACAGGGGGCTGGGAGAATGAAAAACTGTTTTTT
CDR3 protein: CASSFIPTGGWENEKLFF

J gene: TRBJ1-4
V gene: TRBV12-5
D gene: -
clone size: many
CDR3 DNA: TGTGCTAGTGGACCAACGGGACAAAGCAATGAAAAACTGTTTTTT
CDR3 protein: CASGPTGQSNEKLFF

J gene: TRBJ2-7
V gene: TRBV20-1
D gene: TRBD1
clone size: -
CDR3 DNA: TGCAGTGCTAGCCTGGACAGGGGTTTTTACGAGCAGTACTTC
CDR3 protein: CSASLDRGFYEQYF

J gene: TRBJ1-3
V gene: TRBV20-1
D gene: TRBD1
clone size: once
CDR3 DNA: TGCAGTGCTAGGACAGGGGGTAACACCATATATTTT
CDR3 protein: CSARTGGNTIYF

J gene: TRBJ2-3
V gene: TRBV5-1
D gene: TRBD1
clone size: many
CDR3 DNA: TGCGCCAGCAGCTTGGGAACAGGGGGCATGGATACGCAGTATTTT
CDR3 protein: CASSLGTGGMDTQYF

J gene: TRBJ2-3
V gene: TRBV6-1
D gene: -
clone size: -
CDR3 DNA: TGTGCCAGCAGACGGCAGAGCACAGATACGCAGTATTTT
CDR3 protein: CASRRQSTDTQYF

J gene: TRBJ1-4
V gene: TRBV7-9
D gene: -
clone size: many
CDR3 DNA: TGTGCCAGCAGCTTAGATGGGAATGCGGCTGAAAAACTGTTTTTT
CDR3 protein: CASSLDGNAAEKLFF

J gene: TRBJ1-1
V gene: TRBV10-3
D gene: -
clone size: many
CDR3 DNA: TGTGCCATCGGAGGTGGGGGCAGGGGTGAAGCTTTCTTT
CDR3 protein: CAIGGGGRGEAFF

J gene: TRBJ2-1
V gene: TRBV7-2
D gene: -
clone size: -
CDR3 DNA: TGTGCCAGCAGCATTGGCCCCGGGACTCAACTTATCTTC
CDR3 protein: CASSIGPGTQLIF

J gene: TRBJ2-7
V gene: TRBV27
D gene: TRBD2
clone size: many
CDR3 DNA: TGTGCCAGCAGGGGCAATAGCGGGAGGGCCTACGAGCAGTACTTC
CDR3 protein: CASRGNSGRAYEQYF

J gene: TRBJ2-1
V gene: TRBV10-3
D gene: -
clone size: many
CDR3 DNA: TGTGCCATCAGTGAGCCGGGCCAGTACAATGAGCAGTTCTTC
CDR3 protein: CAISEPGQYNEQFF

J gene: TRBJ1-1
V gene: TRBV11-1
D gene: TRBD1
clone size: many
CDR3 DNA: TGTGCCAGCAGCAAGACAGGGCCGACTAAGAACACTGAAGCTTTCTTT
CDR3 protein: CASSKTGPTKNTEAFF

J gene: TRBJ1-3
V gene: TRBV19
D gene: -
clone size: -
CDR3 DNA: TGTGCCAGTAGTATAGGAGATACAACTGGAAACACCATATATTTT
CDR3 protein: CASSIGDTTGNTIYF

J gene: TRBJ2-1
V gene: TRBV18
D gene: TRBD2
clone size: -
CDR3 DNA: TGTGCCAGCTCACCGGGACCAGCGGGAGGGAAATACAATGAGCAGTTCTTC
CDR3 protein: CASSPGPAGGKYNEQFF

J gene: TRBJ2-1
V gene: TRBV12-3/TRBV12-4
D gene: -
clone size: many
CDR3 DNA: TGTGCCAGCAGTTTCCCTGGACAGGCCGGGGGTAATGAGCAGTTCTTC
CDR3 protein: CASSFPGQAGGNEQFF

J gene: TRBJ1-1
V gene: TRBV28
D gene: -
clone size: many
CDR3 DNA: TGTGCCAGCAGTTGGGGGCAGAGGAGAAACACTGAAGCTTTCTTT
CDR3 protein: CASSWGQRRNTEAFF

J gene: TRBJ2-1
V gene: TRBV27
D gene: -
clone size: many
CDR3 DNA: TGTGCCAGCAGTTTAAGCGAGATCAGCAATGAGCAGTTCTTC
CDR3 protein: CASSLSEISNEQFF

J gene: TRBJ1-1
V gene: TRBV7-9
D gene: -
clone size: many
CDR3 DNA: TGTGCCAGCAGCTTAGGAGACATCGAGAACACTGAAGCTTTCTTT
CDR3 protein: CASSLGDIENTEAFF

J gene: TRBJ2-7
V gene: TRBV7-2
D gene: -
clone size: many
CDR3 DNA: TGTGCCAGCAGCTTAGGTGGGGGAACGCCCCTCTACGAGCAGTACTTC
CDR3 protein: CASSLGGGTPLYEQYF

J gene: TRBJ2-1
V gene: TRBV27
D gene: TRBD2
clone size: -
CDR3 DNA: TGTGCCAGCAGTCCCGGACTAGCGGCCCCAGAGCAGTTCTTC
CDR3 protein: CASSPGLAAPEQFF

J gene: TRBJ2-3
V gene: TRBV20-1
D gene: TRBD1
clone size: many
CDR3 DNA: TGCAGTGCTGGCCGAACAGGGGGCGCCTCTACAGATACGCAGTATTTT
CDR3 protein: CSAGRTGGASTDTQYF

J gene: TRBJ2-1
V gene: TRBV7-2
D gene: TRBD2
clone size: -
CDR3 DNA: TGTGTCAGCAGCTTAGTGAGTCGCGGGAGCGCCTACAATGAGCAGTTCTTC
CDR3 protein: CVSSLVSRGSAYNEQFF

J gene: TRBJ2-1
V gene: TRBV30
D gene: TRBD2
clone size: -
CDR3 DNA: TGTGCCTGGACTAGCGGGAGGGAAAATGAGCAGTTCTTC
CDR3 protein: CAWTSGRENEQFF

J gene: TRBJ2-7
V gene: TRBV11-2
D gene: -
clone size: -
CDR3 DNA: TGTGCCAGCAGCCTAGGCGGGGCTAGCGCCTCCTACGAGCAGTACTTC
CDR3 protein: CASSLGGASASYEQYF

J gene: TRBJ1-4
V gene: TRBV9
D gene: -
clone size: -
CDR3 DNA: TGTGCCAGCAGCGTAGTAGCGTCGGGAGAAAAACTGTTTTTT
CDR3 protein: CASSVVASGEKLFF

J gene: TRBJ1-6
V gene: TRBV6-5
D gene: -
clone size: few
CDR3 DNA: TGTGCCAGCAGTTACACCACAGGAGGTAATTCACCCCTCCACTTT
CDR3 protein: CASSYTTGGNSPLHF

J gene: TRBJ2-3
V gene: TRBV7-2
D gene: TRBD2
clone size: once
CDR3 DNA: TGTGCCAGCAGCGCCGGACTAGCGGGGACGGGAGTAGGAACAGATACGCAGTATTTT
CDR3 protein: CASSAGLAGTGVGTDTQYF

J gene: TRBJ2-7
V gene: TRBV4-1
D gene: -
clone size: few
CDR3 DNA: TGCGCCAGCAGCCAAGTCCGGCAGGGGGGGTACGAGCAGTACTTC
CDR3 protein: CASSQVRQGGYEQYF

J gene: TRBJ2-2
V gene: TRBV7-9
D gene: -
clone size: -
CDR3 DNA: TGTGCCAGCAGTGACAGGAGAGGAGTACCGAACACCGGGGAGCTGTTTTTT
CDR3 protein: CASSDRRGVPNTGELFF

J gene: TRBJ2-3
V gene: TRBV12-3/TRBV12-4
D gene: TRBD2
clone size: many
CDR3 DNA: TGTGCCAGCAGTTTTAGAACTAGCGGGACTCTTAGGGATACGCAGTATTTT
CDR3 protein: CASSFRTSGTLRDTQYF

J gene: TRBJ2-1
V gene: TRBV20-1
D gene: TRBD1
clone size: many
CDR3 DNA: TGCAGTGCTAGAATCCCCGGGACAGCCTACAATGAGCAGTTCTTC
CDR3 protein: CSARIPGTAYNEQFF

J gene: TRBJ2-1
V gene: TRBV28
D gene: -
clone size: many
CDR3 DNA: TGTGCCAGCACCCTCGACAGTTACAATGAGCAGTTCTTC
CDR3 protein: CASTLDSYNEQFF

J gene: TRBJ2-1
V gene: TRBV14
D gene: -
clone size: -
CDR3 DNA: TGTGCCAGCAGCCAAGAGACGGGAGTAGAAGTAGATGAGCAGTTCTTC
CDR3 protein: CASSQETGVEVDEQFF

J gene: TRBJ2-1
V gene: TRBV11-2
D gene: -
clone size: many
CDR3 DNA: TGTGCCAGCAGCTTTCAGCGGGCCTCCTACAATGAGCAGTTCTTC
CDR3 protein: CASSFQRASYNEQFF

J gene: TRBJ2-1
V gene: TRBV7-2
D gene: TRBD2
clone size: many
CDR3 DNA: TGTGCCAGCAGCTTAGCCCTAGCGGGGTATGAGCAGTTCTTC
CDR3 protein: CASSLALAGYEQFF

J gene: TRBJ2-1
V gene: TRBV5-1
D gene: -
clone size: many
CDR3 DNA: TGCGCCAGCAGCTTGAGCATATCCTATTCCTACAATGAGCAGTTCTTC
CDR3 protein: CASSLSISYSYNEQFF

J gene: TRBJ2-1
V gene: TRBV19
D gene: -
clone size: few
CDR3 DNA: TGTGCCAGTAGTAGGGGAGTGAATGAGCAGTTCTTC
CDR3 protein: CASSRGVNEQFF

J gene: TRBJ1-5
V gene: TRBV15
D gene: -
clone size: -
CDR3 DNA: TGTGCCACCAGCAGAGACAGACTTCAAGGTCAGCCCCAGCATTTT
CDR3 protein: CATSRDRLQGQPQHF

J gene: TRBJ2-7
V gene: TRBV6-1
D gene: -
clone size: few
CDR3 DNA: TGTGCCAGCAGGAGATCAGGGTTCGCCTACGAGCAGTACTTC
CDR3 protein: CASRRSGFAYEQYF